The 25 T cell receptor beta chains reported below all come from one sample, sequenced in a study of T cell responses to AZD1222 COVID-19 vaccine. The repertoire was sequenced with immunoSEQ multiplex PCR; TCRdb's copy has only in-frame clones and lacks some. The table lists some 200,000 clones, around nine tenths of them singletons. The specimen comprised peripheral blood, sampled 28 days after the second dose of the MenACWY control vaccine. These receptors were taken from an adult who received the MenACWY meningococcal vaccine as a control.

CDR3 loop: CASTAGPNTGELFF. The CDR3 DNA sequence: TGTGCCAGCACCGCGGGTCCCAACACCGGGGAGCTGTTTTTT. The J gene is TRBJ2-2, the V gene TRBV7-3; D may be TRBD2 (5 bases). Germline CDR1 and CDR2: SGHTA and FQGTGA. V was cut by 7 bases and J by 2 bases, with 11 bases left in between. CDR3 length equals 14 residues.

The V and J genes are TRBV19 and TRBJ1-3; D gene unclear. From germline, CDR1 is LNHDA and CDR2 SQIVND (reference sequence). This CDR3 has 14 amino acids. V lost 3 bases to trimming and J lost 3 bases, with 9 bases between them. The CDR3 sequence is CASSILIGGNTIYF. CDR3 DNA sequence: TGTGCCAGTAGTATCCTGATCGGTGGAAACACCATATATTTT. The variable domain in full, with the rest retrieved from reference TRBV19 and TRBJ1-3, is DGGITQSPKYLFRKEGQNVTLSCEQNLNHDAMYWYRQDPGQGLRLIYYSQIVNDFQKGDIAEGYSVSREKKESFPLTVTSAQKNPTAFYLCASSILIGGNTIYFGEGSWLTVV.

The V and J genes are TRBV19 and TRBJ1-2; TRBD1 agrees at 8 bases. The V gene end was trimmed by 1 base and the J gene end by 2 bases; junction bases not matched to a gene: 3. From germline, CDR1 is LNHDA and CDR2 SQIVND (reference sequence). This CDR3 has 15 residues. CDR3 amino acids: CASSIGRTGNYGYTF. The CDR3 DNA reads TGTGCCAGTAGTATAGGGAGGACAGGGAACTATGGCTACACCTTC.

Here the CDR3 DNA reads TGCGCCAGCAGCAGCTCCCGGACTAGCGCCCTCAATGAGCAGTTCTTC. Amino acids: CASSSSRTSALNEQFF. J is TRBJ2-1 and V is TRBV4-1, with TRBD2 matching over 9 bases. The CDR3 extends over 16 amino acids. V shed 5 bases, J shed 6 bases, and the junction held 11 bases outside the gene matches. CDR1 and CDR2 from the germline V gene are MGHRA and YSYEKL.

V is TRBV19 and J is TRBJ1-5; perhaps TRBD1 as D (5 bases). From germline, CDR1 is LNHDA and CDR2 SQIVND (reference sequence). The CDR3 consists of 16 residues. Trimming stripped 4 bases from V and 0 bases from J, with 13 bases between. CDR3 sequence reads: CASSTPGQLSNQPQHF. The CDR3 bases are TGTGCCAGTAGTACTCCCGGACAACTTAGCAATCAGCCCCAGCATTTT.

This chain links TRBV7-2 with TRBJ2-1; tentatively, D is TRBD2 (5 bases). Germline V gene sequence: CDR1 SGHTA, CDR2 FQGNSA. The CDR3 runs to 15 residues. The V gene lost 2 bases and the J gene lost 7 bases, with 15 bases spanning the gap. The CDR3 sequence: CASSLWTPGGNEQFF. The DNA for the CDR3 is TGTGCCAGCAGCTTATGGACTCCCGGCGGGAATGAGCAGTTCTTC.

V is TRBV27 and J is TRBJ2-7; 9 nucleotides line up with TRBD2. The germline gives CDR1 MNHEY, CDR2 SMNVEV (reference sequence). Unmatched junction bases numbered 8, after V lost 8 bases and J lost 6 bases. The CDR3 has 13 amino acids. DNA of the CDR3: TGTGCCAGCGCGACTAGCGGTGGGCGCGAGCAGTACTTC. This sequence encodes CASATSGGREQYF.

The rearrangement uses TRBV25-1 and TRBJ1-1; D call uncertain. CDR3 length: 13 amino acids. The ends were cut back, 7 bases at V and 0 bases at J, with 9 bases in the middle. The germline V gene encodes CDR1 MGHDK and CDR2 SYGVNS. This CDR3 reads CASTAKLNTEAFF. Written as DNA, the CDR3 is TGTGCCAGCACGGCGAAACTGAACACTGAAGCTTTCTTT.

This clone has only one observation. J is TRBJ2-7 and V is TRBV6-2 or TRBV6-3; no clear D gene. Germline CDR1 reads MNHEY; CDR2 reads SVGEGT. V shed 0 bases and J shed 2 bases, with 11 bases lying between them. The CDR3 runs to 15 residues. The CDR3 region has the DNA TGTGCCAGCAGTTACTCACGCCGACAAGCCTACGAGCAGTACTTC. As protein: CASSYSRRQAYEQYF.

The chain is built from TRBV30 and TRBJ1-3, with no clear D. CDR3 size: 12 residues. With 0 bases removed from V and 2 bases from J, the gap between germline ends came to 2 bases. The germline CDR1 and CDR2 sequences are GTSNPN and SVGIG (reference sequence). The CDR3 DNA sequence: TGTGCCTGGAGTGTTCCTGGAAACACCATATATTTT. Protein sequence: CAWSVPGNTIYF.

This chain links TRBV30 with TRBJ1-1; D gene unclear. CDR1 and CDR2 (germline): GTSNPN, SVGIG (reference sequence). The CDR3 consists of 13 residues. Between the trimmed V and J ends, which lost 5 bases and 5 bases, there was a span of 15 bases. The CDR3, as DNA: TGTGCCTGGGACCGTGGAGTGGGTACTGAAGCTTTCTTT. Protein product: CAWDRGVGTEAFF.

The V call is TRBV4-2, the J call TRBJ2-7; 9 nucleotides align to TRBD1. CDR1 and CDR2 from the germline V gene are LGHNA and YNFKEQ. There are 17 residues in the CDR3. J was trimmed by 4 bases and V by 3 bases; bases with no gene match: 13. CDR3 sequence (DNA): TGTGCCAGCAGCCAGGCGAAGGACAGGGGTCCTAATTACGAGCAGTACTTC. Translating gives CASSQAKDRGPNYEQYF.

This clone has a handful of counts. This chain connects TRBV11-2 to TRBJ2-7; no definite D call. This CDR3 has 14 amino acids. Germline V gene sequence: CDR1 SGHAT, CDR2 FQNNGV. V lost 0 bases and J 3 bases, leaving 9 bases between the germline ends. The CDR3 reads CASSLEGLLYEQYF. The CDR3 DNA is TGTGCCAGCAGCTTAGAGGGGTTGCTCTACGAGCAGTACTTC. The whole variable domain, filled in from reference TRBV11-2 and TRBJ2-7, reads EAGVAQSPRYKIIEKRQSVAFWCNPISGHATLYWYQQILGQGPKLLIQFQNNGVVDDSQLPKDRFSAERLKGVDSTLKIQPAKLEDSAVYLCASSLEGLLYEQYFGPGTRLTVT.

This chain links TRBV11-3 with TRBJ1-4; D unresolved. V was pared by 0 bases and J by 4 bases, with 3 bases between. Germline CDR1 SGHNT, CDR2 YENEEA. There are 13 residues in the CDR3. CDR3 region: CASSLDSNEKLFF. The DNA for the CDR3 is TGTGCCAGCAGCTTAGACAGTAATGAAAAACTGTTTTTT.

The gene calls are TRBV5-1 and TRBJ2-7; TRBD1 agrees at 7 bases. The germline V gene has CDR1 SGHRS and CDR2 YFSETQ. The CDR3 is 15 residues long. Trimming removed 0 bases from V and 2 bases from J; junction bases left unmatched: 5. The CDR3 reads CASSLVRDSAYEQYF. In nucleotides, the CDR3 is TGCGCCAGCAGCTTGGTCCGGGACAGTGCCTACGAGCAGTACTTC.

The chain employs TRBV12-5 and TRBJ2-1; TRBD2 agrees at 7 bases. There are 14 residues in the CDR3. V lost 0 bases to trimming and J lost 9 bases; unmatched junction nucleotides: 5. The germline V gene encodes CDR1 LGHNT and CDR2 FRNRAP. The CDR3 loop reads CASGLVNIAGEQFF. In nucleotides, the CDR3 is TGTGCTAGTGGTTTGGTCAACATAGCGGGTGAGCAGTTCTTC.

This clone was picked up a small number of times. V and J are TRBV5-1 and TRBJ1-6, with TRBD1 matching 10 bases. The junction had 5 bases not matched to a gene; V was cut back by 4 bases and J by 7 bases. The CDR3 spans 15 residues. From germline, CDR1 is SGHRS and CDR2 YFSETQ. For the CDR3, the DNA is TGCGCCAGCAGCCCGGACAGGGGGGGAAATTCACCCCTCCACTTT. It encodes CASSPDRGGNSPLHF.

The chain combines TRBV5-8 with TRBJ1-5, with unresolved D. Germline V lookup: CDR1 SGHTS, CDR2 YDEGEE. CDR3 length: 13 amino acids. V was trimmed by 2 bases and J by 7 bases, leaving 10 bases between them. Here the CDR3 DNA reads TGTGCCAGCAGCTTCACTTGGGCGCAGCCCCAGCATTTT. It specifies CASSFTWAQPQHF.

This chain links TRBV27 with TRBJ1-2; possibly TRBD1 for D (6 bases). The CDR3 spans 13 residues. V was pared by 3 bases and J by 6 bases, with 11 bases between. Germline CDR1 reads MNHEY; CDR2 reads SMNVEV (reference sequence). DNA of the CDR3: TGTGCCAGCAGTTTTAGGGGGTCGGATGGCTACACCTTC. Translated, it gives CASSFRGSDGYTF.

The V gene is TRBV5-1, the J gene TRBJ2-1, with TRBD2 identical over 7 bases. Germline V CDR1 and CDR2: SGHRS, YFSETQ. The CDR3 is 15 residues long. J gave up 8 bases and V 0 bases, and 8 bases lay outside the gene matches. CDR3 nucleotides: TGCGCCAGCAGCTTGGAGGGGAGGGAGATAGATGAGCAGTTCTTC. Its translation: CASSLEGREIDEQFF. Full variable domain (missing parts from reference TRBV5-1 and TRBJ2-1): KAGVTQTPRYLIKTRGQQVTLSCSPISGHRSVSWYQQTPGQGLQFLFEYFSETQRNKGNFPGRFSGRQFSNSRSEMNVSTLELGDSALYLCASSLEGREIDEQFFGPGTRLTVL.

The rearrangement links TRBV19 to TRBJ1-2, with TRBD1 identical over 10 bases. Germline V gene sequence: CDR1 LNHDA, CDR2 SQIVND (reference sequence). The CDR3 loop spans 16 amino acids. The V and J ends lost 0 bases and 8 bases, in that order; junction bases with no gene match: 9. In nucleotides, the CDR3 is TGTGCCAGTAGTATAGACACCGGGACAGGGGTATGGGGCTACACCTTC. Its translation is CASSIDTGTGVWGYTF. The variable domain in full, completed from reference TRBV19 and TRBJ1-2, reads DGGITQSPKYLFRKEGQNVTLSCEQNLNHDAMYWYRQDPGQGLRLIYYSQIVNDFQKGDIAEGYSVSREKKESFPLTVTSAQKNPTAFYLCASSIDTGTGVWGYTFGSGTRLTVV.

This chain joins TRBV19 and TRBJ2-1; no definite D call. Between the trimmed V and J ends, which lost 6 bases and 3 bases, there was a span of 12 bases. CDR1 and CDR2 from the germline V gene are LNHDA and SQIVND (reference sequence). CDR3 length: 14 residues. Here the CDR3 DNA reads TGTGCCAGTAGGGCCGGGTCCAACTACAATGAGCAGTTCTTC. Amino acids: CASRAGSNYNEQFF.

CDR3 sequence (DNA): TGTGCCTCACGACCGGGACAGGGCTATGAAAAACTGTTTTTT. Translated, it gives CASRPGQGYEKLFF. The rearrangement links TRBV10-3 to TRBJ1-4, with TRBD1 matching over 9 bases. J lost 6 bases, V lost 11 bases, and 10 bases had no gene match. Per germline, CDR1 ENHRY and CDR2 SYGVKD. The CDR3 length is 14 residues.

V and J are TRBV4-1 and TRBJ2-5; 10 bases fit TRBD1. This CDR3 is built from 15 residues. V lost 8 bases to trimming and J lost 5 bases; unmatched junction nucleotides: 11. Per the germline V gene, CDR1 is MGHRA and CDR2 is YSYEKL. CDR3 bases: TGCGCCAGCGCCCATGACAGGGGGCTGGGGGAGACCCAGTACTTC. It is translated as CASAHDRGLGETQYF.

The chain links TRBV20-1 to TRBJ2-3; no clear D gene. V was pared by 3 bases and J by 1 base, with 2 bases between. Per the germline V gene, CDR1 is DFQATT and CDR2 is SNEGSKA (reference sequence). The length of the CDR3 is 11 residues. CDR3 nucleotides: TGCAGTGCTAGTGGCACAGATACGCAGTATTTT. Encoded protein: CSASGTDTQYF.